A single sample gave rise to the 9 T cell receptor beta chains below, sequenced in a study of shared clonotypes between healthy human individuals. This table comes from immunoSEQ multiplex PCR, and its TCRdb copy is limited to in-frame clones, with some not included. The top ten clones hold approximately 2% of a sample with under 850,000 clones, 72% of them seen once. Sequences were obtained from memory CD4+ T cells sorted from blood. Subset given: CD45RA-negative fraction. All receptors come from a woman in her thirties in good health.

This clone showed up just a few times. The rearrangement links TRBV5-1 to TRBJ2-3, with 8 bases aligning to TRBD1. J gave up 4 bases and V 4 bases, and 11 bases lay outside the gene matches. CDR3 size: 16 residues. Germline V lookup: CDR1 SGHRS, CDR2 YFSETQ. The CDR3 sequence: CASSEAPGQDADTQYF. The CDR3 nucleotides are TGCGCCAGCAGCGAGGCACCGGGACAGGATGCAGATACGCAGTATTTT.

The rearrangement joins TRBV2 to TRBJ2-3; 13 bases are a match to TRBD2. There are 16 residues in the CDR3. Germline CDR1 is SNHLY and CDR2 is FYNNEI. J was trimmed by 2 bases and V by 6 bases; bases with no gene match: 5. CDR3 DNA: TGTGCCAGCAGCCCGGGACTAGCGGGGATCACAGATACGCAGTATTTT. Translating gives CASSPGLAGITDTQYF.

The chain employs TRBV5-1 and TRBJ2-7; 8 bases align to TRBD2. Germline CDR1 and CDR2: SGHRS and YFSETQ. Unmatched junction bases numbered 5, after V lost 4 bases and J lost 2 bases. The CDR3 consists of 14 residues. The CDR3 bases are TGCGCCAGCAGCCCATCGACTAGCGCCTACGAGCAGTACTTC. As protein: CASSPSTSAYEQYF.

The chain uses TRBV7-3 and TRBJ2-5, with D maybe TRBD2 (5 bases). This CDR3 comprises 13 residues. Germline values: CDR1 SGHTA, CDR2 FQGTGA. Trimming stripped 2 bases from V and 1 base from J, with 5 bases between. As DNA, the CDR3 is TGTGCCAGCAGCTTACGGGGCCAAGAGACCCAGTACTTC. Encoded protein: CASSLRGQETQYF.

This chain connects TRBV6-5 to TRBJ1-4; TRBD1 aligns across 8 bases. Unmatched junction bases numbered 8, after V lost 6 bases and J lost 5 bases. Germline V gene lookup returns CDR1 MNHEY and CDR2 SVGAGI. The length of the CDR3 is 15 residues. In DNA, the CDR3 is TGTGCCAGCAGGCCAGCGACAGGGGACAATGAAAAACTGTTTTTT. This codes for CASRPATGDNEKLFF.

V gene TRBV27 combines with J gene TRBJ2-1; 8 nucleotides line up with TRBD2. CDR1 and CDR2 (germline): MNHEY, SMNVEV (reference sequence). This CDR3 spans 14 amino acids. With 9 bases clipped from V and 2 bases from J, the junction kept 6 bases outside the gene matches. The chain's CDR3 is CARLSGSPYNEQFF. The CDR3 DNA follows: TGTGCCAGGCTAAGCGGGAGCCCCTACAATGAGCAGTTCTTC.

Points on this clone: A much more abundant neighbour one base away suggests this may be a read error. Other DNA sequences within the sample encode an identical CDR3. The chain is built from TRBV2 and TRBJ2-6; D is uncertain. With 3 bases removed from V and 1 base from J, the gap between germline ends came to 4 bases. The germline CDR1 and CDR2 sequences are SNHLY and FYNNEI. The CDR3 is 14 residues long. The CDR3 DNA reads as TGTGCCAGCAGTGAGAGATCTGGGGCCAACGTCCTGACTTTC. Translation: CASSERSGANVLTF.

The count of this clone is one. This chain uses TRBV2 with TRBJ2-3; TRBD2 is a possible D gene (5 bases). This CDR3 is 15 amino acids long. In germline, CDR1 is SNHLY, CDR2 FYNNEI. V was clipped by 4 bases and J by 4 bases, with 15 bases between them. The CDR3 loop is CASSAEGLRADTQYF. CDR3 DNA sequence: TGTGCCAGCAGTGCCGAGGGCTTGAGGGCAGATACGCAGTATTTT.

The chain employs TRBV10-3 and TRBJ2-5, with 11 bases that match TRBD1. The CDR3 covers 15 residues. The J segment lost 4 bases and the V segment lost 4 bases, leaving 5 bases of the junction unmatched. CDR1 is ENHRY and CDR2 is SYGVKD in the germline V gene. The CDR3 nucleotides read TGTGCCATCAGTGGCCCTGGACAGGGGGCAGAGACCCAGTACTTC. It specifies CAISGPGQGAETQYF.